This TCR beta chain comes out of a study of post-analysis software for immune sequencing data. About the research overall: Progressive-relapsing, secondary progressive and relapsing-remitting multiple sclerosis were among the disease courses included. Notes on the study in general: TRBV5-6, TRBV5-1 and TRBV20-1 were among roughly 5 TRBV segments more frequent in patients than controls. Strong same-batch co-clustering of samples appeared with F measure clustering. Compared with controls, patients showed significantly lower normalized Chao1 diversity.

This clonotype came up a few times. What it recognizes is unknown. Each TCR beta cDNA library carried unique molecular identifiers. With roughly 1 to 11 million T cells as the source, roughly 500,000 cDNA molecules resulted. From the PCR reads, TCRdb called clonotypes with MiXCR, one entry per CDR3 protein. The repertoire holds around 440,000 distinct CDR3 sequences, with approximately 46% as singletons. Germline assignment: CDR1 DFQATT and CDR2 SNEGSKA (reference sequence). The CDR3 has 13 residues. Trimming cost V 8 bases and J 0 bases, with 10 bases left between them. The origin of this receptor is a girl aged 10 to 17 with multiple sclerosis. The rearrangement links TRBV20-1 to TRBJ1-4, with D possibly TRBD1 on 6 matching bases. The sample consisted of blood. The CDR3 sequence is CSSRDTTNEKLFF. The CDR3 nucleotides are TGCAGTTCGCGGGACACAACTAATGAAAAACTGTTTTTT.